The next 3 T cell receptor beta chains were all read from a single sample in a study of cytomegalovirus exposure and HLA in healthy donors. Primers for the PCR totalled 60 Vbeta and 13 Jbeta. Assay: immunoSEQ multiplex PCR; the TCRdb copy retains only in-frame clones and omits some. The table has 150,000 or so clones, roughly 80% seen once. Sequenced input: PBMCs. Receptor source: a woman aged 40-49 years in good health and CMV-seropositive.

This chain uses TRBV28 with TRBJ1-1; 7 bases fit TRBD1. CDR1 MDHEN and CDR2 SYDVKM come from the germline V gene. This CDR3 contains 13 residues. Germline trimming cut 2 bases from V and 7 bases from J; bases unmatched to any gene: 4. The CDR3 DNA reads TGTGCCAGCAGTTTAAGGGGGACAGTTGAAGCTTTCTTT. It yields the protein CASSLRGTVEAFF. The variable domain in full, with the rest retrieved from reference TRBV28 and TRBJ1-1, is DVKVTQSSRYLVKRTGEKVFLECVQDMDHENMFWYRQDPGLGLRLIYFSYDVKMKEKGDIPEGYSVSREKKERFSLILESASTNQTSMYLCASSLRGTVEAFFGQGTRLTVV.

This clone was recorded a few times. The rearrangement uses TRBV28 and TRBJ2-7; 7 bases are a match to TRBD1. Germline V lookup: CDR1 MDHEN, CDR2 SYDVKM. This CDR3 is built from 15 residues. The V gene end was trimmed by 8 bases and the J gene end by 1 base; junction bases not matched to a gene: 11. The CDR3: CASLNQARGSYEQYF. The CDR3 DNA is TGTGCCAGCCTGAACCAGGCCAGGGGGTCCTACGAGCAGTACTTC.

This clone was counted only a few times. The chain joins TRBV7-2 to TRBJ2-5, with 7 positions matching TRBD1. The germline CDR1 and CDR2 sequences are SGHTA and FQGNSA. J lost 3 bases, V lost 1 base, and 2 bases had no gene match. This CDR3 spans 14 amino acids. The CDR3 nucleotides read TGTGCCAGCAGCTTAGTCACAGGGGAAGAGACCCAGTACTTC. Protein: CASSLVTGEETQYF.